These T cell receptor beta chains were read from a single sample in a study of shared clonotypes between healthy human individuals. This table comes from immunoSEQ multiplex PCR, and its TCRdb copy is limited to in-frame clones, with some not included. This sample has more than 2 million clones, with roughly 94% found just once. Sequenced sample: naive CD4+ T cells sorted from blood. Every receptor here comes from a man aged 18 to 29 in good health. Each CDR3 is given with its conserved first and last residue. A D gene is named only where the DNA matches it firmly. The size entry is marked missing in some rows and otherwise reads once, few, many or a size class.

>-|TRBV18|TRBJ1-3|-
CASSQTPGSTIYF
TGTGCCAGCTCACAAACCCCAGGCAGCACCATATATTTT
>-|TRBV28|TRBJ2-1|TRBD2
CASSLNLRGLAGVDNEQFF
TGTGCCAGCAGTTTAAACCTCAGAGGGTTAGCGGGAGTTGACAATGAGCAGTTCTTC
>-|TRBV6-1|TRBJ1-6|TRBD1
CASSSWTGGVSPLHF
TGTGCCAGCAGTTCCTGGACAGGGGGAGTTTCACCCCTCCACTTT
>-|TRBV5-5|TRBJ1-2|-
CASSFTPRESWGYTF
TGTGCCAGCAGCTTTACACCGCGAGAGTCCTGGGGCTACACCTTC
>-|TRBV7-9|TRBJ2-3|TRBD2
CASSFSGTSGLSTDTQYF
TGTGCCAGCAGCTTTTCAGGGACTAGCGGCCTTAGCACAGATACGCAGTATTTT
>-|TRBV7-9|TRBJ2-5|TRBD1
CASSFGGQGQETQYF
TGTGCCAGCAGCTTTGGGGGACAGGGGCAAGAGACCCAGTACTTC
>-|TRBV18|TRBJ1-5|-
CASSPLQGSNQPQHF
TGTGCCAGCTCACCACTACAGGGCAGCAATCAGCCCCAGCATTTT
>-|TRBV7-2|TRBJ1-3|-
CASSFSAVGGQGNTIYF
TGTGCCAGCAGCTTCTCCGCGGTAGGGGGGCAAGGAAACACCATATATTTT
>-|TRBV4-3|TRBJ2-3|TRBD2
CASSRGLAEPYDTQYF
TGCGCCAGCAGCCGGGGACTAGCGGAACCCTATGATACGCAGTATTTT
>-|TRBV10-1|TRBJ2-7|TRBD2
CASRSGSGEQYF
TGCGCCAGCAGAAGCGGGAGTGGCGAGCAGTACTTC
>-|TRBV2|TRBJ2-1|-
CASESGRGGLGSNEQFF
TGTGCCAGCGAGTCGGGCAGGGGAGGGCTAGGGAGCAATGAGCAGTTCTTC
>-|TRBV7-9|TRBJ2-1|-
CASSSGTPSSYNEQFF
TGTGCCAGCAGCTCCGGGACTCCGAGCTCCTACAATGAGCAGTTCTTC
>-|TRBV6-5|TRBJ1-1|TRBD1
CASSYEGAPRNTEAFF
TGTGCCAGCAGTTACGAGGGGGCGCCCCGGAACACTGAAGCTTTCTTT
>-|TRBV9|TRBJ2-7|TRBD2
CASSVGTSGYEQYF
TGTGCCAGCAGCGTAGGGACTAGCGGATACGAGCAGTACTTC
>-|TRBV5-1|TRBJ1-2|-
CASSPGATRYGYTF
TGCGCCAGCAGCCCCGGGGCAACTCGCTATGGCTACACCTTC
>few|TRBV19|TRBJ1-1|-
CASSIAANTEAFF
TGTGCCAGTAGTATAGCAGCGAACACTGAAGCTTTCTTT
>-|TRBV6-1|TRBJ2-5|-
CASTHRGGETQYF
TGTGCCAGCACCCACAGGGGGGGAGAGACCCAGTACTTC
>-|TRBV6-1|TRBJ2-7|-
CASSEPNREGVGADGDF
TGTGCCAGCAGTGAACCGAACAGGGAAGGAGTAGGAGCGGACGGAGACTTC
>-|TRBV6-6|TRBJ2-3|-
CASIHRAGVGTDTQYF
TGTGCCAGCATCCACAGGGCGGGAGTTGGCACAGATACGCAGTATTTT
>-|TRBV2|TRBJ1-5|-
CASSDQGSNQPQHF
TGTGCCAGCAGCGATCAAGGGAGCAATCAGCCCCAGCATTTT
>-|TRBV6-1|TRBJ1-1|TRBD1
CASSTGQGAFF
TGTGCCAGCAGTACCGGACAGGGAGCTTTCTTT
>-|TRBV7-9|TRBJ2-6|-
CASSLAGAGANVLTF
TGTGCCAGCAGCTTAGCGGGCGCGGGGGCCAACGTCCTGACTTTC
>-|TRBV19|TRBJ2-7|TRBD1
CASSGQGYEQYF
TGTGCCAGTAGTGGACAGGGTTACGAGCAGTACTTC
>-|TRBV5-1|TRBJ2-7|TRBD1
CASSRTGGPYEQYF
TGCGCCAGCAGCAGGACAGGGGGGCCCTACGAGCAGTACTTC
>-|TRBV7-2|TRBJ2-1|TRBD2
CASTASSGPSNEQFF
TGTGCCAGCACCGCCTCTAGCGGTCCCTCCAATGAGCAGTTCTTC
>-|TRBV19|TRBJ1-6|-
CASSTGVSGSYNSPLHF
TGTGCCAGTAGTACAGGGGTATCGGGCTCCTATAATTCACCCCTCCACTTT
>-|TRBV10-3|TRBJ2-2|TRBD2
CAISERLAAGTGELFF
TGTGCCATCAGTGAGAGACTAGCGGCCGGCACCGGGGAGCTGTTTTTT
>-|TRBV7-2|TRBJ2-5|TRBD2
CASSLGAGGRETQYF
TGTGCCAGCAGCTTAGGTGCGGGAGGGAGAGAGACCCAGTACTTC
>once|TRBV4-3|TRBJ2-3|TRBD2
CASSQRATSGASTDTQYF
TGCGCCAGCAGCCAAAGGGCGACTAGCGGAGCTAGCACAGATACGCAGTATTTT
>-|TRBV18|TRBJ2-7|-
CASSPSRGLEQYF
TGTGCCAGCTCACCATCCAGGGGACTCGAGCAGTACTTC
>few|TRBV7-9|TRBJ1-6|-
CASSFRDANSPLHF
TGTGCCAGCAGCTTCCGGGACGCCAATTCACCCCTCCACTTT
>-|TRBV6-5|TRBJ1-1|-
CASSYRSVLPNTEAFF
TGTGCCAGCAGTTACCGGTCTGTGCTACCGAACACTGAAGCTTTCTTT
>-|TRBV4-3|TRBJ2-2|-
CASSQSATGAAGRELFF
TGCGCCAGCAGCCAAAGTGCAACGGGGGCTGCCGGCCGAGAGCTGTTTTTT
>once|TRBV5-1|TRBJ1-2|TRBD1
CASSSGTAGGYTF
TGCGCCAGCAGCTCCGGGACAGCCGGTGGCTACACCTTC
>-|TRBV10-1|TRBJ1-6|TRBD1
CATTRDRGGVIDSPLHF
TGCGCCACCACTCGGGACAGGGGGGGAGTGATTGATTCACCCCTCCACTTT
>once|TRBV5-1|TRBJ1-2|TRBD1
CASSLANRGDYGYTF
TGCGCCAGCAGCTTGGCCAACAGGGGGGACTATGGCTACACCTTC
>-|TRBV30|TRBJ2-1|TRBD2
CAWSHLGLDYNEQFF
TGTGCCTGGAGCCATCTAGGACTAGACTACAATGAGCAGTTCTTC
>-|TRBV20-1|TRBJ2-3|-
CSAADSDTQYF
TGCAGTGCTGCGGACTCAGATACGCAGTATTTT
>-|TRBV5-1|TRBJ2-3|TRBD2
CASSLGSGRSTDTQYF
TGCGCCAGCAGCTTGGGGAGCGGGAGAAGCACAGATACGCAGTATTTT
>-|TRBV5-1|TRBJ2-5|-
CASSSGRYEPETQYF
TGCGCCAGCAGCTCGGGACGGTATGAGCCAGAGACCCAGTACTTC
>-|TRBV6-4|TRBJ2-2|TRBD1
CASSEQGANTGELFF
TGTGCCAGCAGTGAGCAGGGGGCGAACACCGGGGAGCTGTTTTTT
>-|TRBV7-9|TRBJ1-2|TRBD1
CASSPEGGRDRGNYGYTF
TGTGCCAGCAGCCCCGAGGGCGGTAGGGACAGGGGTAACTATGGCTACACCTTC
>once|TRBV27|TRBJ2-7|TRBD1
CASSLYGTGGRTYEQYF
TGTGCCAGCAGTTTATACGGGACAGGGGGTAGGACCTACGAGCAGTACTTC
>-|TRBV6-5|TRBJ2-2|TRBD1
CASSSWTGTGELFF
TGTGCCAGCAGTTCCTGGACAGGAACCGGGGAGCTGTTTTTT
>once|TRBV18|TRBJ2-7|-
CASSLARGVNEQYF
TGTGCCAGCTCACTTGCCAGGGGAGTCAACGAGCAGTACTTC
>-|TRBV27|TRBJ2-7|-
CASSLTQGPYEQYF
TGTGCCAGCAGTTTGACTCAAGGCCCCTACGAGCAGTACTTC
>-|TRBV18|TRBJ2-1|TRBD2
CASSPLMAGDTYNEQFF
TGTGCCAGCTCACCCTTGATGGCGGGAGACACATACAATGAGCAGTTCTTC
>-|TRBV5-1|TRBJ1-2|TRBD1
CASSWDRAGYTF
TGCGCCAGCAGCTGGGACAGGGCCGGCTACACCTTC
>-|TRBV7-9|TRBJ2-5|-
CASSLFILRTQETQYF
TGTGCCAGCAGCCTCTTCATACTGAGGACCCAAGAGACCCAGTACTTC
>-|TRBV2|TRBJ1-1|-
CASTPTGTLRTEAFF
TGTGCCAGCACCCCGACAGGAACTCTGAGAACTGAAGCTTTCTTT
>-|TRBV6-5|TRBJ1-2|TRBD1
CASSTLTGARGNTF
TGTGCCAGCAGTACGTTGACAGGGGCCAGGGGCAACACCTTC
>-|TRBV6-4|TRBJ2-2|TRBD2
CASSTSGGPPGELFF
TGTGCCAGCAGTACCTCGGGAGGGCCTCCCGGGGAGCTGTTTTTT
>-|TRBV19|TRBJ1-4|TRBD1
CATWDSSATNEKLFF
TGTGCCACCTGGGACAGTTCTGCAACTAATGAAAAACTGTTTTTT
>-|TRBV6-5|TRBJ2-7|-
CASTSDYSYEQYF
TGTGCCAGTACGTCGGACTACTCCTACGAGCAGTACTTC
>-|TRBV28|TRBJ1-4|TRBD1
CASSLSTGMSEKLFF
TGTGCCAGCAGTTTATCGACAGGGATGAGTGAAAAACTGTTTTTT
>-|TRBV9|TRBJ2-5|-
CASSRESQTQYF
TGTGCCAGCAGCCGAGAATCGCAGACCCAGTACTTC
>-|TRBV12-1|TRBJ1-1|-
CASGSRGFF
TGTGCCAGCGGGTCCAGGGGTTTCTTT
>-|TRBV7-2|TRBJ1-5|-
CASSATVYSNQPQHF
TGTGCCAGCAGCGCGACAGTTTATAGCAATCAGCCCCAGCATTTT
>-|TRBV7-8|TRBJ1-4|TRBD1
CASSSEPGQLNEKLFF
TGTGCCAGCAGCTCGGAACCGGGACAGCTTAATGAAAAACTGTTTTTT
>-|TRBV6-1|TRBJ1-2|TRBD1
CASSERGTGGPTF
TGTGCCAGCAGTGAACGGGGAACAGGGGGACCTACCTTC